The source of this T cell receptor beta chain is a study of control samples from healthy donors and cancer patients. The repertoire was sequenced with immunoSEQ multiplex PCR; TCRdb's copy has only in-frame clones and lacks some. The table records 35,000 to 50,000 clones, around 94% of them present only once. The sample consisted of blood. The receptor's source is a man in his 60s in good health.

CDR3 amino acids: CASRTSAFTYEQYF. CDR3 DNA: TGTGCCAGCAGGACTAGCGCTTTTACCTACGAGCAGTACTTC. V gene TRBV2 combines with J gene TRBJ2-7; 8 bases map to TRBD2. The CDR3 spans 14 residues. Germline lookup yields CDR1 SNHLY and CDR2 FYNNEI. The trim removed 6 bases at V and 2 bases at J, leaving 6 bases unmatched.